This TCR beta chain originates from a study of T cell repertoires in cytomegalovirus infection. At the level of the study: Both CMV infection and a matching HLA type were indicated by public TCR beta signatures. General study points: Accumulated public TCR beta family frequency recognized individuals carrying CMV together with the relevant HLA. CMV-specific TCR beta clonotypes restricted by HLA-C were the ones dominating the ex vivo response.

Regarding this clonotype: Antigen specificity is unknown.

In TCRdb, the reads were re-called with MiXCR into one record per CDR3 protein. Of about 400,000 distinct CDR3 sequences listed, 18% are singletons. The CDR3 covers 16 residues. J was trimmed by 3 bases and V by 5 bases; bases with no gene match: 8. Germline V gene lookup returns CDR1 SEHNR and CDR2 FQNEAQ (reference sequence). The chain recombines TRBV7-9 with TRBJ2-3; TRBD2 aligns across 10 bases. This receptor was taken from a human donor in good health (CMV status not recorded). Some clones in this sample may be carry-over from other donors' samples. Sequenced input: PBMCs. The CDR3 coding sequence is TGTGCCAGCAGCAAGGATCTAGCGGGAGTTACAGATACGCAGTATTTT. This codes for CASSKDLAGVTDTQYF. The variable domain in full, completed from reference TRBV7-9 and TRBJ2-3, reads DTGVSQNPRHKITKRGQNVTFRCDPISEHNRLYWYRQTLGQGPEFLTYFQNEAQLEKSRLLSDRFSAERPKGSFSTLEIQRTEQGDSAMYLCASSKDLAGVTDTQYFGPGTRLTVL.